This T cell receptor beta chain derives from a study of molecular identifiers for immune sequencing clone quantification. CD8+CD4-CCR7+CD45RA+ cells were sorted as naive CD8 T cells. The length of the CDR3 is 13 residues. Germline CDR1 is MNHEY and CDR2 is SMNVEV (reference sequence). The J segment lost 6 bases and the V segment lost 5 bases, leaving 5 bases of the junction unmatched. Concerning this clonotype: A read error may explain this, as a much larger clone is one base away.

TCRdb recomputed calls from the PCR reads with MiXCR, one row per CDR3 protein. The sample lists around 480,000 distinct CDR3 sequences; about 20% were seen once. The clonotype originates from a human donor in good health. Some libraries in this study had Jurkat cell RNA spiked in. The gene calls are TRBV27 and TRBJ1-2, with 8 nucleotides matching TRBD1. Sequenced material: naive CD8+ T cells from blood, with Jurkat cell RNA spiked in. Indicated subset: FACS-sorted CD8+CD4-CCR7+CD45RA+ naive T cells. CDR3 coding DNA: TGTGCCAGCAGTGTGGGACAGGCAAATGGCTACACCTTC. Its translation: CASSVGQANGYTF.